The T cell receptor beta chain under discussion was sequenced for a study of CD8 T cells in Susac syndrome (dated by TCRdb to between 2018 and 2021). Notes on the research overall: Repertoire sequencing was used to test whether CD8+ T cell activation and differentiation in Susac syndrome was antigen driven. The clonality of the CD8+ T cell repertoire was compared across approximately 11 healthy donors, around 14 Susac syndrome patients and about 15 multiple sclerosis patients.

High-throughput TCR beta sequencing profiled peripheral blood CD8+ and CD4+ T cells from healthy donors, Susac syndrome patients and multiple sclerosis patients. The multiple sclerosis controls were treatment-naive patients who had stable or active relapsing-remitting disease and met the revised McDonald criteria. Bulk CD8+ and CD4+ T cells were purified by magnetic negative isolation, whereas CD8+ TEMRA cells were enriched by FACS. Blood was collected in EDTA tubes and processed within 24 hours, with PBMCs isolated through density gradient centrifugation. PBMCs destined for TCR sequencing were cryopreserved in liquid nitrogen and later thawed in a 37 °C water bath. Purity of sorted or isolated CD4+, CD8+ and CD8+ TEMRA cells was at least 90%. Including cysteine and phenylalanine, the CDR3 has 13 amino acids. Of the read, only the CDR3 DNA is kept; its 39 bases are in frame from base 1. CDR1 and CDR2 are drawn from the germline V gene: MGHDK, SYGVNS. V is pared back by 3 bases and J by 10 bases, with 13 bases lying between the germline termini.

RNA was extracted using the RNeasy kit, and about 0.45 to 1 microgram was reverse transcribed with random hexamers. TCR beta CDR3 regions were amplified with the immunoSEQ multiplex PCR assay covering 54 Vbeta and 13 Jbeta segments. Bias from PCR amplification was corrected by using a synthetic template baseline for primer optimization and for computational correction. In the paper's pipeline: Reads were annotated to V, D and J genes per IMGT and analyzed with immunoSEQ Analyzer, keeping only productive sequences. To calculate clonality, Shannon entropy was normalized by log2 of the number of productive unique sequences and then subtracted from one. Public and private clones were assessed among the 100 most prevalent clones of each patient and control. Clones were defined as Susac-specific when absent from the healthy and MS cohorts, from some 1,100 published viral clones and from other ImmuneACCESS disease sequences. The public reads were quality trimmed at Q25 with fastp and then assembled into clones with MiXCR by TCRdb, keeping productive beta chains. Each entry is one CDR3 protein sequence, shown with its most common DNA and genes. These V and J calls are TCRdb output, not the study's own analysis. This sample lists about 280,000 distinct CDR3 sequences; about 85% were detected once. The ten largest account for about 0.11% of the sample.

As regards this clonotype: No cognate antigen has been identified for it. Base qualities are missing; no much larger clone stands one base away.

The paper as a whole reports these results and caveats: The study acknowledged that relatively few individuals were included in the TCR sequencing and HLA analysis.

The rearranged segments are TRBV25-1 and TRBJ2-1; TRBD2 is a weak D gene call, 5 bases matching. The sample was CD8+ T cells from PBMCs. The clonotype comes from a human donor with multiple sclerosis. The sequenced DNA is TGTGCCAGCAGTGACTCGGGAAACGGGGAGCAGTTCTTC. Its product reads: CASSDSGNGEQFF.